This is a list of T cell receptor beta chains from one sample in a study of T cell changes during pregnancy in multiple sclerosis. Only in-frame clones appear in the TCRdb table, and some are missing; sequencing was by immunoSEQ multiplex PCR. The sample has roughly 48,000 clones; 80% to 95% are singletons. The input for sequencing was CD4+ T cells from peripheral blood mononuclear cells, taken in the second trimester of pregnancy. The receptors were gathered from a female donor in good health, enrolled as a control in a pregnancy study. Both conserved end residues are part of each CDR3. D genes are given only for firm matches. A row's size may be missing; if present it is once, few, many or a size class.

v_gene	d_gene	j_gene	abundance	CDR3aa	CDR3nt
TRBV18	TRBD2	TRBJ2-7	-	CASSYQASGLAGVYEQYF	TGTGCCAGCTCTTACCAGGCCTCGGGACTAGCGGGGGTCTACGAGCAGTACTTC
TRBV19	TRBD1	TRBJ2-5	-	CASSHGQVETQYF	TGTGCCAGTAGTCATGGACAGGTGGAGACCCAGTACTTC
TRBV25-1	-	TRBJ1-4	-	CASSEVPGANEKLFF	TGTGCCAGCAGTGAGGTACCGGGAGCTAATGAAAAACTGTTTTTT
TRBV2	-	TRBJ2-5	-	CASSLPGHGETQYF	TGTGCCAGCAGTTTACCGGGACATGGGGAGACCCAGTACTTC
TRBV7-8	TRBD1	TRBJ1-5	-	CASSSATGGGQPQHF	TGTGCCAGCAGCTCGGCCACAGGGGGCGGACAGCCCCAGCATTTT
TRBV28	-	TRBJ2-2	-	CASSRGPYTGELFF	TGTGCCAGCAGTCGTGGGCCGTACACCGGGGAGCTGTTTTTT
TRBV6-5	-	TRBJ2-7	once	CASSYVAGARYEQYF	TGTGCCAGCAGTTACGTCGCTGGGGCACGCTACGAGCAGTACTTC
TRBV10-2	TRBD2	TRBJ2-5	-	CASSEGGGETQYF	TGCGCCAGCAGTGAAGGCGGGGGGGAGACCCAGTACTTC
TRBV5-6	-	TRBJ1-1	-	CASSQIQNGGTEAFF	TGTGCCAGCAGCCAAATACAGAACGGGGGCACTGAAGCTTTCTTT
TRBV6-1	TRBD2	TRBJ2-7	-	CASGTSGPYEQYF	TGTGCGTCCGGGACTAGCGGCCCCTACGAGCAGTACTTC
TRBV19	-	TRBJ1-2	-	CASSIAQAVDGYTF	TGTGCCAGTAGTATAGCACAGGCCGTAGATGGCTACACCTTC
TRBV18	TRBD1	TRBJ1-2	-	CASSEDRSRGYTF	TGTGCCAGCTCAGAGGACAGGTCTCGTGGCTACACCTTC
TRBV28	-	TRBJ2-3	-	CLNRDRSTDTQYF	TGCTTAAACCGTGACAGATCCACAGATACGCAGTATTTT
TRBV18	TRBD1	TRBJ2-5	-	CASSPQTGEETQYF	TGTGCCAGCTCACCACAGACAGGGGAGGAGACCCAGTACTTC
TRBV5-1	TRBD1	TRBJ1-2	-	CASSPDGQGYGYTF	TGCGCCAGCAGCCCGGATGGACAGGGCTATGGCTACACCTTC
TRBV6-5	TRBD2	TRBJ2-1	once	CASSYSTSGSQNEQFF	TGTGCCAGCAGTTACTCGACTAGCGGGAGTCAAAATGAGCAGTTCTTC
TRBV27	TRBD2	TRBJ2-3	-	CASSLGQGLGYGTRRYF	TGTGCCAGCAGTTTAGGGCAGGGCCTGGGGTACGGGACTAGAAGGTATTTT
TRBV7-9	TRBD1	TRBJ1-5	-	CASSTGQGNQPQHF	TGTGCCAGCAGCACCGGACAGGGGAATCAGCCCCAGCATTTT
TRBV19	-	TRBJ1-5	-	CASSNSGGAQHF	TGTGCCAGTAGTAATTCCGGCGGGGCCCAGCATTTT
TRBV2	-	TRBJ2-1	-	CASSPPAADEQFF	TGTGCCAGCAGCCCCCCTGCGGCCGATGAGCAGTTCTTC
TRBV4-3	-	TRBJ2-7	-	CASSLLAREGEQYF	TGCGCCAGCAGCCTCCTGGCCAGGGAAGGCGAGCAGTACTTC
TRBV11-2	-	TRBJ2-5	-	CASSWAKETQYF	TGTGCCAGCAGCTGGGCTAAAGAGACCCAGTACTTC
TRBV28	-	TRBJ1-2	-	CASSLPGHGHYGYTF	TGTGCCAGCAGTTTACCGGGACACGGTCACTATGGCTACACCTTC
TRBV28	-	TRBJ2-3	-	CASSSTGLGADTQYF	TGTGCCAGCAGTTCCACAGGGTTAGGGGCAGATACGCAGTATTTT
TRBV10-3	TRBD2	TRBJ2-3	-	CAISVASGSTDTQYF	TGTGCCATCAGTGTAGCTAGCGGGAGCACAGATACGCAGTATTTT
TRBV4-1	-	TRBJ1-4	-	CASSPRGTTNEKLFF	TGCGCCAGCAGCCCCAGGGGAACAACTAATGAAAAACTGTTTTTT